This T cell receptor (beta chain) stems from a study of Ad26.COV2.S vaccination and SARS-CoV-2 variants. Study-level findings and limits: Across vaccine and placebo recipients, the breadth of non-spike TCRs was similar.

The repertoire was sequenced with immunoSEQ multiplex PCR; TCRdb's copy has only in-frame clones and lacks some. The sample has over 110,000 clones, roughly 85% seen once. In regard to this clone: What it binds is unknown.

The V end lost 0 bases, the J end lost 9 bases, and 9 bases lay between the germline ends. This CDR3 comprises 14 residues. Germline V gene sequence: CDR1 WSHSY, CDR2 SAAADI. Sequencing was performed on peripheral blood, taken after recovery from COVID-19. J is TRBJ1-6 and V is TRBV10-2; D gene unclear. This clonotype was obtained from a human donor who had recovered from COVID-19. The CDR3, as DNA: TGCGCCAGCAGTGAGTCCTCGGGGAGTTCACCCCTCCACTTT. Translation gives CASSESSGSSPLHF.